This T cell receptor (beta chain) was captured in a study of blood T cell repertoires in COVID-19. Study summary: Sample material is recorded as cDNA or gDNA derived from T cells, B-cell-depleted T cells, or PBMCs.

The germline gives CDR1 LGHDT, CDR2 YNNKEL (reference sequence). The CDR3 runs to 15 residues. The V gene lost 1 base and the J gene lost 0 bases, with 9 bases spanning the gap. As processed by the authors: Amplification with reference gene primers provided the estimates of nucleated cell counts. Only in-frame clones appear in the TCRdb table, and some are missing; sequencing was by immunoSEQ multiplex PCR. The V and J calls and clone size are taken from that table; D and trimming were inferred from the DNA. The sample holds tens of thousands of clones, 86% seen once. The sample comprised peripheral blood. The source of this sequence is a man younger than 45 with acute or convalescent COVID-19. The chain joins TRBV3-1 (or the pseudogene TRBV3-2) to TRBJ1-1, with unresolved D. The CDR3 region has the DNA TGTGCCAGCAGCCAAGGGCGACACGTGAACACTGAAGCTTTCTTT. It translates to CASSQGRHVNTEAFF.